The 14 T cell receptor beta chains below come from one sample, sequenced in a study of blood T cell repertoires in COVID-19. Sequenced by immunoSEQ multiplex PCR; TCRdb stores in-frame clones only, minus some. The sample lists over 200,000 clones; roughly 81% were seen once. The sequenced sample was peripheral blood. The receptors here all came from a woman in her fifties or sixties with active or convalescent COVID-19.

CDR3 protein: CASNQGGDSPLHF. The CDR3 DNA reads TGTGCCAGCAACCAGGGCGGGGATTCACCCCTCCACTTT. V and J are TRBV10-3 and TRBJ1-6; possibly TRBD1 for D (5 bases). This CDR3 region has 13 residues. V was shortened by 10 bases and J by 8 bases, with 15 bases between the two germline ends. Germline V gives CDR1 ENHRY, CDR2 SYGVKD.

The chain employs TRBV11-2 and TRBJ1-3; D call uncertain. From germline, CDR1 is SGHAT and CDR2 FQNNGV. The length of the CDR3 is 13 residues. Trimming stripped 3 bases from V and 0 bases from J, with 3 bases between. CDR3: CASSFNSGNTIYF. The CDR3 nucleotides read TGTGCCAGCAGCTTTAACTCTGGAAACACCATATATTTT.

This chain uses TRBV6-5 with TRBJ1-1; D may be TRBD1 (5 bases). V lost 9 bases to trimming and J lost 0 bases, with 14 bases between them. CDR1 MNHEY and CDR2 SVGAGI come from the germline V gene. This CDR3 contains 14 residues. CDR3 coding DNA: TGTGCCAGTCCCCAGGGCACCTTGAACACTGAAGCTTTCTTT. This gives the protein CASPQGTLNTEAFF.

V and J are TRBV7-9 and TRBJ2-7; 9 nucleotides align to TRBD2. Germline V gene sequence: CDR1 SEHNR, CDR2 FQNEAQ (reference sequence). V was pared by 3 bases and J by 7 bases, with 7 bases of the junction left unmatched. The CDR3 extends over 14 amino acids. The CDR3 DNA sequence: TGTGCCAGCAGCTTTACTAGCGGGTCAAGTGAGCAGTACTTC. Protein sequence: CASSFTSGSSEQYF.

The gene calls are TRBV28 and TRBJ1-1; maybe TRBD1 (5 bases). The CDR3 length is 15 residues. V was cut by 7 bases and J by 0 bases, with 15 bases left in between. Germline CDR1 reads MDHEN; CDR2 reads SYDVKM. This CDR3 reads CASIPPGLMNTEAFF. The CDR3 DNA follows: TGTGCCAGCATCCCTCCGGGACTGATGAACACTGAAGCTTTCTTT.

This rearrangement joins TRBV15 to TRBJ2-7; 10 nucleotides agree with TRBD2. This CDR3 has 16 residues. The germline V gene encodes CDR1 LNHNV and CDR2 YYDKDF (reference sequence). V lost 0 bases, J lost 6 bases, and 8 bases stayed unmatched. The DNA for the CDR3 is TGTGCCACCAGCAGAGATAGGCTAGCGGGAGTACTCGAGCAGTACTTC. Translated, it gives CATSRDRLAGVLEQYF.

The V gene is TRBV5-1, the J gene TRBJ2-7; 7 bases agree with TRBD2. The germline CDR1 and CDR2 sequences are SGHRS and YFSETQ. The V gene end was trimmed by 0 bases and the J gene end by 1 base; junction bases not matched to a gene: 4. The CDR3 has 15 residues. DNA for the CDR3: TGCGCCAGCAGCTTGGTGTCTAGCGGTTCCTACGAGCAGTACTTC. Translation: CASSLVSSGSYEQYF.

A single count supports this clone. The genes are TRBV6-1 and TRBJ2-7, with TRBD2 matching over 11 bases. The CDR3 runs 15 residues. Germline V lookup: CDR1 MNHNS, CDR2 SASEGT. J lost 4 bases, V lost 3 bases, and 5 bases had no gene match. The CDR3 DNA is TGTGCCAGCAGTGATGCACTAGCGGGAGTTTACGAGCAGTACTTC. Its translation: CASSDALAGVYEQYF.

The chain has TRBV28 and TRBJ1-4; 8 nucleotides agree with TRBD1. The CDR3 runs 14 residues. The germline gives CDR1 MDHEN, CDR2 SYDVKM. V lost 4 bases to trimming and J lost 8 bases; unmatched junction nucleotides: 6. CDR3 residues: CASSSQTGGEKLFF. The CDR3 DNA reads as TGTGCCAGCAGTTCTCAAACAGGGGGAGAAAAACTGTTTTTT.

The V call is TRBV6-5, the J call TRBJ1-1; TRBD1 might be the D (5 bases). V was cut by 5 bases and J by 7 bases, with 17 bases left in between. There are 14 residues in the CDR3. The germline V gene has CDR1 MNHEY and CDR2 SVGAGI. The CDR3, as DNA: TGTGCCAGCAGTAGATTAAACCAGGGCTTTGAAGCTTTCTTT. Its protein is CASSRLNQGFEAFF.

V is TRBV2 and J is TRBJ2-1; D may be TRBD2 (5 bases). Trimming stripped 5 bases from V and 6 bases from J, with 14 bases between. The germline V gene encodes CDR1 SNHLY and CDR2 FYNNEI. CDR3 length: 14 amino acids. DNA for the CDR3: TGTGCCAGCAGTCCAGACTACGGCAGCAATGAGCAGTTCTTC. Amino acids: CASSPDYGSNEQFF.

This clone was observed a few times. CDR3 DNA sequence: TGTGCCAGCAGCTTGGCGGGACAGAAAAACATTCAGTACTTC. Protein product: CASSLAGQKNIQYF. This rearrangement joins TRBV5-4 to TRBJ2-4, with 7 bases that match TRBD1. The CDR3 covers 14 residues. From germline, CDR1 is SGHNT and CDR2 YYREEE (reference sequence). With V trimmed by 0 bases and J by 4 bases, 1 base remained unmatched.

CDR3 sequence (DNA): TGTGCCATCAGTGAGTCAGGACAGGGAGGCTATGGCTACACCTTC. Translating gives CAISESGQGGYGYTF. V usage is TRBV10-3 and J usage is TRBJ1-2; 8 bases align to TRBD1. The germline V gene has CDR1 ENHRY and CDR2 SYGVKD. V trimming: 0 bases; J trimming: 4 bases; junction bases outside the gene matches: 4. The CDR3 covers 15 residues.

The chain recombines TRBV2 with TRBJ1-6; 8 bases fit TRBD1. The CDR3 totals 12 residues. The germline V gene encodes CDR1 SNHLY and CDR2 FYNNEI. V shed 6 bases and J 15 bases; nucleotides not matched to a gene: 7. The CDR3 coding sequence is TGTGCCAGCAGCGGACAGGGCAAGGACCTCCACTTT. It is translated as CASSGQGKDLHF.